These T cell receptor beta chains were read from a single sample in a study of T cells after yellow fever vaccination. Via MiXCR, TCRdb re-called the 5' RACE reads, giving one row per CDR3 protein. The data show 60,000 to 85,000 distinct CDR3 sequences, under 8% seen once. The input for sequencing was CD8+ T cells sorted from PBMCs, taken 45 days after the first yellow fever vaccination. The receptors derive from a man aged 18-30 years who received the YFV17D yellow fever vaccine. Both conserved end residues are part of each CDR3. D genes are given only for firm matches. Clone size is not always given. Where it is, it says once, few, many or a class for expanded clones.

NA	many	TRBV7-9	TRBJ1-2	CASSKQGTHRFGYTF	TGTGCCAGCAGCAAACAAGGGACACATCGTTTTGGCTACACCTTC
TRBD2	NA	TRBV20-1	TRBJ2-5	CSAESGGGVETQYF	TGCAGTGCTGAAAGCGGGGGGGGAGTGGAGACCCAGTACTTC
NA	many	TRBV6-5	TRBJ2-3	CASSYDSGTDTQYF	TGTGCCAGCAGTTACGATTCAGGGACAGATACGCAGTATTTT
TRBD1	many	TRBV19	TRBJ2-1	CATRTGYIGEQFF	TGTGCCACTCGGACAGGGTATATTGGTGAGCAGTTCTTC
NA	many	TRBV6-2/TRBV6-3	TRBJ2-3	CASTIRMGVTDTQYF	TGTGCCAGCACCATCCGAATGGGGGTCACAGATACGCAGTATTTT
NA	NA	TRBV20-1	TRBJ1-1	CSAREFQGVAEAFF	TGCAGTGCTAGAGAGTTCCAGGGAGTTGCTGAAGCTTTCTTT
NA	many	TRBV7-9	TRBJ1-1	CASSSAVNTEAFF	TGTGCCAGCAGCTCGGCAGTGAACACTGAAGCTTTCTTT
TRBD1	many	TRBV29-1	TRBJ2-2	CSATLTGTGELFF	TGCAGCGCAACCTTGACAGGGACCGGGGAGCTGTTTTTT
NA	few	TRBV4-3	TRBJ2-3	CASSQRGWGEITDTQYF	TGCGCCAGCAGCCAGCGAGGGTGGGGTGAGATCACAGATACGCAGTATTTT
NA	many	TRBV24-1	TRBJ2-2	CATSDLEGANTGELFF	TGTGCCACCAGTGATTTAGAAGGGGCGAACACCGGGGAGCTGTTTTTT
NA	few	TRBV5-5	TRBJ2-1	CASSLGGPAIVSYNEQFF	TGTGCCAGCAGCTTGGGCGGGCCCGCCATCGTCTCCTACAATGAGCAGTTCTTC
TRBD1	many	TRBV10-3	TRBJ1-4	CAITAGGGNEKLFF	TGTGCCATCACCGCAGGGGGCGGGAATGAAAAACTGTTTTTT
TRBD1	many	TRBV7-2	TRBJ2-6	CASSGQGAPPVYLSPGANVLTF	TGTGCCAGCAGCGGACAGGGGGCGCCCCCGGTGTACCTCTCCCCTGGGGCCAACGTCCTGACTTTC
TRBD2	few	TRBV12-3/TRBV12-4	TRBJ2-1	CASSPRRVAGLSSYNEQFF	TGTGCCAGCAGTCCGAGAAGAGTAGCGGGACTGAGCTCCTACAATGAGCAGTTCTTC
TRBD1	NA	TRBV7-9	TRBJ2-3	CASSRQGSPDTQYF	TGTGCCAGCAGCCGACAGGGGTCCCCAGATACGCAGTATTTT
NA	NA	TRBV11-2	TRBJ2-4	CASSLSAGVNIQYF	TGTGCCAGCAGCTTGTCGGCGGGCGTAAACATTCAGTACTTC
TRBD1	many	TRBV5-6	TRBJ2-1	CASSSPGTGNHEQFF	TGTGCCAGCAGCTCCCCCGGGACAGGGAACCATGAGCAGTTCTTC
TRBD2	NA	TRBV27	TRBJ2-1	CASSLRLASYNEQFF	TGTGCCAGCAGTTTACGACTAGCGTCCTACAATGAGCAGTTCTTC
NA	NA	TRBV27	TRBJ2-5	CASSLSGVETQYF	TGTGCCAGCAGTTTGTCCGGGGTGGAGACCCAGTACTTC